Sequencing of this T cell receptor beta chain was carried out in a study of identical twins. Healthy Caucasians alone served as donors. Per germline, CDR1 DFQATT and CDR2 SNEGSKA (reference sequence). This CDR3 has 15 residues. Unmatched junction bases numbered 9, after V lost 5 bases and J lost 2 bases. The table lists this clonotype with a few counts. TCRdb ran MiXCR on the 5' RACE reads and lists one entry per CDR3 protein. The sample lists about 660,000 distinct CDR3 sequences; more than 6.5% were seen once. The same specimen was also included in a second study, on yellow fever vaccine responses in identical twins.

Sequencing was performed on PBMCs. The TCR originated in a young woman in good health. The chain joins TRBV20-1 to TRBJ2-1; 7 nucleotides match TRBD2. CDR3 residues: CSAPKGTTPYNEQFF. CDR3 sequence (DNA): TGCAGTGCTCCAAAGGGGACTACCCCCTACAATGAGCAGTTCTTC.